One sample yielded the 3 T cell receptor beta chains listed below, sequenced in a study of T cell responses to AZD1222 COVID-19 vaccine. Generated by immunoSEQ multiplex PCR, the TCRdb table keeps only in-frame clones and is missing some. This table has some 170,000 clones, about nine tenths appearing once. The sequencing here drew on peripheral blood, taken 28 days after the second AZD1222 dose. These receptors originate from an adult who received the AZD1222 COVID-19 vaccine.

The J gene is TRBJ1-6, the V gene TRBV2, with 7 bases matching TRBD1. The CDR3 totals 16 residues. In germline, CDR1 is SNHLY, CDR2 FYNNEI. The V and J ends lost 6 bases and 0 bases, in that order; junction bases with no gene match: 5. The CDR3 protein is CASRTGESSYNSPLHF. For the CDR3, the DNA is TGTGCCAGCAGAACAGGGGAGAGCTCCTATAATTCACCCCTCCACTTT.

V usage is TRBV9 and J usage is TRBJ1-4; possible D gene TRBD1, 5 bases. The CDR3 spans 15 residues. CDR1 is SGDLS, CDR2 YYNGEE, per germline. Trimming cost V 3 bases and J 2 bases, with 11 bases left between them. CDR3 loop: CASSARWGTNEKLFF. DNA for the CDR3: TGTGCCAGCAGCGCCCGGTGGGGGACTAATGAAAAACTGTTTTTT.

V gene TRBV12-5 combines with J gene TRBJ1-6; TRBD1 agrees at 9 bases. With 1 base clipped from V and 8 bases from J, the junction kept 0 bases outside the gene matches. The CDR3 loop spans 14 amino acids. CDR1 is LGHNT and CDR2 is FRNRAP in the germline V gene. In nucleotides, the CDR3 is TGTGCTAGTGGTTTGGGGACAGGGGATTCACCCCTCCACTTT. Residues: CASGLGTGDSPLHF.